This TCR beta chain was sequenced for a study of CD4 T cells in relation to SARS-CoV-2 and coronaviruses. Across the study: The HLA restriction of the shared crossreactive spike epitopes was mapped. Study results and limitations: In roughly 60% of donors, memory CD4+ clonotypes crossrecognized SARS-CoV-2 and at least one common cold coronavirus spike. The cross-reactivity analysis covered only spike protein, not other viral proteins.

Assay: immunoSEQ multiplex PCR; the TCRdb copy retains only in-frame clones and omits some. The sample consists of 60,000 to 85,000 clones, approximately 93% of them appearing once. This clone was detected only once. Its antigen is currently unknown. Unexposed donor CD4+ T cells date from 2011-2018, before the COVID-19 pandemic. CDR1 and CDR2 (germline): SGHKS, YYEKEE (reference sequence). This CDR3 comprises 17 residues. Losses at the gene ends were 4 bases for V and 1 base for J; bases not matched to a gene: 8. The chain employs TRBV5-5 and TRBJ2-5, with 12 bases fitting TRBD2. This receptor was obtained from a human donor in good health. The source material was naive CD4+ T cells from PBMCs. Specified subset: naive CD4+ T cells isolated by negative enrichment. This chain's CDR3 is CASSRRTSGGTQETQYF. The CDR3 nucleotides are TGTGCCAGCAGCAGAAGAACTAGCGGGGGGACCCAAGAGACCCAGTACTTC. Supplemented by reference TRBV5-5 and TRBJ2-5, the full variable domain reads DAGVTQSPTHLIKTRGQQVTLRCSPISGHKSVSWYQQVLGQGPQFIFQYYEKEERGRGNFPDRFSARQFPNYSSELNVNALLLGDSALYLCASSRRTSGGTQETQYFGPGTRLLVL.